The entry below describes one TCR beta chain. Its antigen remains unidentified. This entry is derived from a study of cytomegalovirus exposure and HLA in healthy donors. Study-level findings and limits: Presence/absence analyses took donor sequencing depth as roughly uniform. The authors later found TCR association rates varying by HLA locus, with DRB1 most and HLA-C fewest.

This CDR3 is built from 15 residues. Germline lookup yields CDR1 LGHNA and CDR2 YNFKEQ. V was clipped by 3 bases and J by 3 bases; unmatched bases: 8. Both 60 Vbeta primers and 13 Jbeta primers went into the PCR. Produced via immunoSEQ multiplex PCR; TCRdb's table is partial and in-frame only. The top ten clones hold roughly 1.3% of a sample with roughly 200,000 clones, 87% of them seen once. The chain recombines TRBV4-2 with TRBJ2-7; 7 bases are shared with TRBD1. The TCR sequence derives from a man aged 30 to 39 in good health and CMV-seronegative. Sequencing was performed on PBMCs. The CDR3 DNA is TGTGCCAGCAGCCAGGTGAGGGGGCAGGGCTACGAGCAGTACTTC. Translating gives CASSQVRGQGYEQYF.